This TCR beta chain was identified during a study of human T cells and chemical hapten exposure. The wider study: Small volume differences among pooled libraries mainly caused per-sample TCR yield variation. Study results and limitations: With DPC sensitization, TCRs exceeding 1 in 1000 frequency showed no change. Against controls, expanded TCRs gave rise to significantly more large CDR3 similarity clusters.

Using its own MiXCR run on the RACE reads, TCRdb lists one record per CDR3 protein. The repertoire includes over 100,000 distinct CDR3 sequences, roughly a tenth of them detected once, and over 3% sits in the top ten. This clonotype was detected only a few times. Its antigen remains unknown. V lost 3 bases and J 9 bases, leaving 15 bases between the germline ends. Germline CDR1 reads LNHDA; CDR2 reads SQIVND (reference sequence). The CDR3 totals 14 residues. As to time point: patch test 2, 6 weeks after DPC sensitization. The treatment was: therapeutic diphenylcyclopropenone sensitization with weekly scalp DPC. Ahead of applying each patch test, blood was sampled.

The source material was whole blood, sampled in connection with sensitization to the hapten diphenylcyclopropenone (DPC). The V gene is TRBV19, the J gene TRBJ2-1; D unresolved. The receptor was isolated from a woman aged 40 to 50 with alopecia areata. Some clones in this sample may be carry-over from other donors' samples. CDR3 bases: TGTGCCAGTAGTATCGCCCGTCGCTCTGGTGAGCAGTTCTTC. It is translated as CASSIARRSGEQFF.